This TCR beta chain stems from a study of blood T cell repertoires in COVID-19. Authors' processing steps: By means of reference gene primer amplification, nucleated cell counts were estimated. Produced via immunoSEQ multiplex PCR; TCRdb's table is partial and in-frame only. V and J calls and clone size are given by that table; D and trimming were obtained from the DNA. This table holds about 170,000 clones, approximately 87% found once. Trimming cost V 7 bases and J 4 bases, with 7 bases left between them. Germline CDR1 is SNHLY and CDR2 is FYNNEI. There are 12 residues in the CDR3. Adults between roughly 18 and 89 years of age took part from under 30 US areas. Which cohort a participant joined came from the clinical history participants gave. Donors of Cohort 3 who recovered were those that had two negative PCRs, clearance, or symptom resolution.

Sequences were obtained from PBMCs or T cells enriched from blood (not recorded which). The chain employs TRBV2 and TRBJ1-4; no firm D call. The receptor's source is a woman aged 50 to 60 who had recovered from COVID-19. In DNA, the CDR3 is TGTGCCAGCATCACAGATAATGAAAAACTGTTTTTT. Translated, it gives CASITDNEKLFF.